The sequence of this T cell receptor (beta chain) was determined in a study of T cell repertoires in cytomegalovirus infection. About the study: Public TCR beta signatures indicated both CMV infection and matching HLA type. General study results and limits: HLA-C-restricted CMV-specific TCR beta clonotypes were dominant in the ex vivo response. Cumulative frequency of public TCR beta families picked out carriers of CMV plus the relevant HLA.

This clonotype occurred once. No antigen is known for it. A read error may explain this, as a much larger clone is one base away. Given the absence of the conserved phenylalanine or tryptophan at the CDR3 end, a read error is likely. TCRdb re-analysed the reads in MiXCR, keeping a single row per CDR3 protein. The data contain around 300,000 distinct CDR3 sequences, over 20% of them singletons. The CDR3 contains 14 residues. Germline assignment: CDR1 SGHAT and CDR2 FQNNGV. The V and J ends lost 3 bases and 4 bases respectively, with 12 bases between them. The receptor was isolated from a human donor in good health (CMV status not recorded). Some clones in this sample may be carry-over from other donors' samples. Sequenced material: PBMCs. The chain employs TRBV11-2 and TRBJ2-5; tentatively, D is TRBD1 or TRBD2 (6 bases each). CDR3 DNA sequence: TGTGCCAGCAGCTTCGGGGGCTGGGGAGAGACCCAGTACTGC. This sequence encodes CASSFGGWGETQYC.